This TCR beta chain originates from a study of T cell changes during pregnancy in multiple sclerosis. Assay used: immunoSEQ multiplex PCR; TCRdb lists only in-frame clones, some missing. The table has about 70,000 clones, roughly 94% seen once. This TCR was sampled from a female donor with multiple sclerosis, enrolled in a pregnancy study. Sample: peripheral blood, taken in the third trimester of pregnancy.

The CDR3 region is CASSMETGLYGHTEAFF. DNA for the CDR3: TGTGCCAGTAGTATGGAGACGGGACTCTACGGTCACACTGAAGCTTTCTTT. The V and J genes are TRBV19 and TRBJ1-1, with D perhaps matching TRBD1 (5 bases). Trimming left V 3 bases short and J 3 bases short, with 20 bases between. In germline, CDR1 is LNHDA, CDR2 SQIVND (reference sequence). This CDR3 has 17 amino acids.